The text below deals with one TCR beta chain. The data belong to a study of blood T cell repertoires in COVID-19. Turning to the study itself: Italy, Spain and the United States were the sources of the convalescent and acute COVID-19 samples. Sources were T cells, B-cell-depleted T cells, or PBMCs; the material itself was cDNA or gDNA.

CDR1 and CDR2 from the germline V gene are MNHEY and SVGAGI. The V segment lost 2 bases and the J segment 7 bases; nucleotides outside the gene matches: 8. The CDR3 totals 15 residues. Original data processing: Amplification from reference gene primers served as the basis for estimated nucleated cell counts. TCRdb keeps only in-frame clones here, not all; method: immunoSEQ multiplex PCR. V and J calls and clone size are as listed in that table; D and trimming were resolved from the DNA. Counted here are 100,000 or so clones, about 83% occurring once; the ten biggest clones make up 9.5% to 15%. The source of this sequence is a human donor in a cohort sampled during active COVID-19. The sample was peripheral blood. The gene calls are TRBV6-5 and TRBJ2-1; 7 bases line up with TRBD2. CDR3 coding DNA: TGTGCCAGCAGTTACACCGGCGGGAGTAGGAATGAGCAGTTCTTC. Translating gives CASSYTGGSRNEQFF.